This TCR beta chain was retrieved from a study of blood T cell repertoires in COVID-19. Study-level information: Sample material is recorded as cDNA or gDNA derived from T cells, B-cell-depleted T cells, or PBMCs.

The table came from immunoSEQ multiplex PCR; TCRdb's copy has only in-frame clones and leaves some out. The sample comprises around 200,000 clones, about 89% of which are singletons, and approximately 7% rests with the top ten. J gave up 1 base and V 3 bases, and 1 base lay outside the gene matches. Germline lookup yields CDR1 SGHNT and CDR2 YYREEE (reference sequence). This CDR3 contains 14 residues. The clonotype originates from a man aged 40-49 years with acute or convalescent COVID-19. This chain joins TRBV5-4 and TRBJ2-3, with 8 bases that match TRBD2. Sequences were obtained from peripheral blood. The CDR3 region has the DNA TGTGCCAGCAGCTCGGGGGGGGGCACAGATACGCAGTATTTT. Its translation: CASSSGGGTDTQYF.